The rows below give T cell receptor beta chains drawn from one sample of a study of T cell responses to AZD1222 COVID-19 vaccine. The assay was immunoSEQ multiplex PCR, and TCRdb's table has in-frame clones only and misses some. The profile shows around 100,000 clones, roughly 91% of them singletons. The sample was peripheral blood, taken on day 0 of AZD1222 vaccination. These receptors were obtained from an adult in good health. Both conserved end residues are part of each CDR3. A D gene is named only where the DNA matches it firmly. Where a row states a size, it is once, few, many or the class of an expanded clone; other rows omit it.

TRBJ2-7,NA,NA,TRBV2,TGTGCCAGCAGTGAAGGGGGTCAGGGGTACGAGCAGTACTTC,CASSEGGQGYEQYF
TRBJ1-1,NA,NA,TRBV3-1/TRBV3-2,TGTGCCAGCAGCCAGCGCCGCGGGGCGAGCACTGAAGCTTTCTTT,CASSQRRGASTEAFF
TRBJ1-3,NA,NA,TRBV4-3,TGCGCCAGCAGCCAAGCGGGGGCCGTCTCTGGAAACACCATATATTTT,CASSQAGAVSGNTIYF
TRBJ1-2,TRBD1,once,TRBV7-2,TGTGCCAGCAGCCGGGACAGTTATGGCTACACCTTC,CASSRDSYGYTF
TRBJ2-1,TRBD2,NA,TRBV3-1/TRBV3-2,TGTGCCAGCAGCCGAATAGCGGGCGGCTACAATGAGCAGTTCTTC,CASSRIAGGYNEQFF
TRBJ2-5,NA,NA,TRBV2,TGTGCCAGCAGGCCAACCCCGGGGGAGACCCAGTACTTC,CASRPTPGETQYF
TRBJ1-2,NA,NA,TRBV7-3,TGTGCCAGCAGCTTGAGGACAGACGGTGGCTACACCTTC,CASSLRTDGGYTF
TRBJ1-2,TRBD1,NA,TRBV28,TGTGCCAGCAACCCGGACAGGGGGCGCGGCTACACCTTC,CASNPDRGRGYTF
TRBJ1-6,TRBD1,NA,TRBV5-1,TGCGCCAGCACCTTGGGCCGGGGACAGATTAATTCACCCCTCCACTTT,CASTLGRGQINSPLHF
TRBJ2-7,NA,NA,TRBV5-1,TGCGCCAGCAGCTTTTCCGGGGAAGGCGAGCAGTACTTC,CASSFSGEGEQYF
TRBJ1-3,NA,once,TRBV7-2,TGTGCCAGCAGCTTAGGGGGTACTGGAAACACCATATATTTT,CASSLGGTGNTIYF
TRBJ2-2,NA,NA,TRBV7-8,TGTGCCAGCAGCTTAGCGGGCCCCGGGGAGCTGTTTTTT,CASSLAGPGELFF